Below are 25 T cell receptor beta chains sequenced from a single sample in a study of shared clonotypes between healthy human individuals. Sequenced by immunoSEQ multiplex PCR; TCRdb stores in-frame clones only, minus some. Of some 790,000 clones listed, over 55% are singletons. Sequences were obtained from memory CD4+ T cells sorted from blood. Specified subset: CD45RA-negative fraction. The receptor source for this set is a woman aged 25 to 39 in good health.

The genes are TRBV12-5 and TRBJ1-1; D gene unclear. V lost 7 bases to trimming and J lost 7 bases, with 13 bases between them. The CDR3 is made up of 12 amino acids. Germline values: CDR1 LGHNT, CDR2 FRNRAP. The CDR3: CASALTTGEAFF. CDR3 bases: TGTGCTAGTGCTCTGACCACCGGTGAAGCTTTCTTT.

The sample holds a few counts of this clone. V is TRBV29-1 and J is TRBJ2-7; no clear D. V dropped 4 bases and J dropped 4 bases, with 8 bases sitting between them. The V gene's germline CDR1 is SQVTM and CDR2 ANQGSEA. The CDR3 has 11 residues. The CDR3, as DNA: TGCAGCGTTGCGATAGGATACGAGCAGTACTTC. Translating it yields CSVAIGYEQYF.

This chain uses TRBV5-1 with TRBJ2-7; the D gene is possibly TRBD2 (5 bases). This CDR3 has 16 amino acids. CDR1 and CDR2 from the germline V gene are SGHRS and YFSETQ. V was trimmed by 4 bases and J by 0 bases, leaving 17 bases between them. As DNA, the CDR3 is TGCGCCAGCAGCCCAAACGCGGGCGTCAGCTCCTACGAGCAGTACTTC. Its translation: CASSPNAGVSSYEQYF.

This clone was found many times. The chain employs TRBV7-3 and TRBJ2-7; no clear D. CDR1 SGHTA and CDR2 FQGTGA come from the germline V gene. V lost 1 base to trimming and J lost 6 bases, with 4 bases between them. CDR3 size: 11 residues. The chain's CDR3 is CASSLNGEQYF. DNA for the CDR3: TGTGCCAGCAGCTTAAATGGCGAGCAGTACTTC.

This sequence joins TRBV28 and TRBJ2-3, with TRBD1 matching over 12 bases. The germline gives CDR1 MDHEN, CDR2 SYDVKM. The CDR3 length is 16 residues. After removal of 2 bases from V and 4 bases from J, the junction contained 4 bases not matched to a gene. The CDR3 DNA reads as TGTGCCAGCAGTTTACGGGACAGGGGGCATGCAGATACGCAGTATTTT. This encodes CASSLRDRGHADTQYF.

CDR3 DNA sequence: TGTGCCAGCAGTTTATTGGACGGGAATCAGCCCCAGCATTTT. It codes for CASSLLDGNQPQHF. The chain employs TRBV27 and TRBJ1-5; no reliable D call. Trimming took off 1 base at V and 4 bases at J, with 8 bases between the two ends. The CDR3 loop spans 14 amino acids. The germline gives CDR1 MNHEY, CDR2 SMNVEV (reference sequence).

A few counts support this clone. The CDR3 coding sequence is TGCGCCAGCAGCTTGTTCCGGGGACAGGGTGGAGATACGCAGTATTTT. This codes for CASSLFRGQGGDTQYF. The V gene is TRBV5-1, the J gene TRBJ2-3; 9 nucleotides line up with TRBD1. The CDR3 has 16 amino acids. The V segment lost 1 base and the J segment 5 bases; nucleotides outside the gene matches: 8. From germline, CDR1 is SGHRS and CDR2 YFSETQ.

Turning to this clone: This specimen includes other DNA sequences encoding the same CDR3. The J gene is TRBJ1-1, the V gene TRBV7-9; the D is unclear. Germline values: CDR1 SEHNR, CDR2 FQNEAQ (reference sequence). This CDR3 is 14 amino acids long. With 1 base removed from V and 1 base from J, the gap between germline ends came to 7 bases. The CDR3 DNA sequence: TGTGCCAGCAGCTTAGGTGTGGGGAACACTGAAGCTTTCTTT. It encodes CASSLGVGNTEAFF.

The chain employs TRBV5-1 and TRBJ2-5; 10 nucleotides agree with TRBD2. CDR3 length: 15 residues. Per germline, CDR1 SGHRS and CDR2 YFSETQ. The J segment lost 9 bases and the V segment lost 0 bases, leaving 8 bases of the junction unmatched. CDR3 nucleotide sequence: TGCGCCAGCAGCTTGGACTCAGCGGGAGGGCCGGCCCAGTACTTC. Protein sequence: CASSLDSAGGPAQYF.

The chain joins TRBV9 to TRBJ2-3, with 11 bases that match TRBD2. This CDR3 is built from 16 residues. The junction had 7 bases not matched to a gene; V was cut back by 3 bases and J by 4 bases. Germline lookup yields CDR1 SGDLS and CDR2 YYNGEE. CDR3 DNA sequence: TGTGCCAGCAGCGCAATAGCGGGAGGGCCTTCAGATACGCAGTATTTT. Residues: CASSAIAGGPSDTQYF.

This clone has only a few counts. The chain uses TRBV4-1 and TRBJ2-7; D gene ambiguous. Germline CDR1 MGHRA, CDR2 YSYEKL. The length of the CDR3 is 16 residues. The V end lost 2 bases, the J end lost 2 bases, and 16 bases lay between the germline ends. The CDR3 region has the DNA TGCGCCAGCAGCCAAATAATCTCCCAAGTTCCCTACGAGCAGTACTTC. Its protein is CASSQIISQVPYEQYF.

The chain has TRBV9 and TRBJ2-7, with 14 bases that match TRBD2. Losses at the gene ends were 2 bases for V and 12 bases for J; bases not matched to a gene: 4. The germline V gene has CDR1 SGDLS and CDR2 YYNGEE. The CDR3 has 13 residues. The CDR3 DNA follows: TGTGCCAGCAGCGTCCGACTAGCGGGAGGGTTGTACTTC. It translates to CASSVRLAGGLYF.

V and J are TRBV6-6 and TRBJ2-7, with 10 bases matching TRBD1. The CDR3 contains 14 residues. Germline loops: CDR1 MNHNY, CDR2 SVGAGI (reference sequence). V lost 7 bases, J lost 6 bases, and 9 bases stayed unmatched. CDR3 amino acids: CASTQGQGLSEQYF. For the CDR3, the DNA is TGTGCCAGCACCCAGGGACAGGGGTTAAGCGAGCAGTACTTC.

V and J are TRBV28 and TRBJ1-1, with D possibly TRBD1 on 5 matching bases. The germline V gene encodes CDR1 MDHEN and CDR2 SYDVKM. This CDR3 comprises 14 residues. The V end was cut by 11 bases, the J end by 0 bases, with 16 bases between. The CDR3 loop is CAGSSGTMNTEAFF. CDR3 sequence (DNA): TGTGCCGGATCCTCCGGGACCATGAACACTGAAGCTTTCTTT.

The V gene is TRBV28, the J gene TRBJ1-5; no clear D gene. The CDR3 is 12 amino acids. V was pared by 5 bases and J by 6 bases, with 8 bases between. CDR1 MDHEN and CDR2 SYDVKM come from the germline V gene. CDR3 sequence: CASSPASQPQHF. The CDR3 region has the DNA TGTGCCAGCAGTCCCGCGAGTCAGCCCCAGCATTTT.

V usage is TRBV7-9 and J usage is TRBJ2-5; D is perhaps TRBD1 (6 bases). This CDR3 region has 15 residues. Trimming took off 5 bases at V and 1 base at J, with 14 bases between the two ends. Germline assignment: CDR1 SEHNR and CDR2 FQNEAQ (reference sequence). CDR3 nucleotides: TGTGCCAGCAGCATCAAAGGGGGTGGCCAAGAGACCCAGTACTTC. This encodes CASSIKGGGQETQYF.

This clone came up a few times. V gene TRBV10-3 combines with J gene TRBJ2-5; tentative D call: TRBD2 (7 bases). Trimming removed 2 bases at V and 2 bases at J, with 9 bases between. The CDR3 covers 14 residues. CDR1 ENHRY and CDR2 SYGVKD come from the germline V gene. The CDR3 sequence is CAISEAGAQETQYF. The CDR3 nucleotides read TGTGCCATCAGTGAGGCGGGGGCTCAAGAGACCCAGTACTTC.

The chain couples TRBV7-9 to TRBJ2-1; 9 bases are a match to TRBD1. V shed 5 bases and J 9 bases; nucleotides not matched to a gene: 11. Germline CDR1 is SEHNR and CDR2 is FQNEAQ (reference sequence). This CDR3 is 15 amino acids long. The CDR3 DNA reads TGTGCCAGCAGCCATTACAGGGGGCTTAGCATTGAGCAGTTCTTC. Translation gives CASSHYRGLSIEQFF.

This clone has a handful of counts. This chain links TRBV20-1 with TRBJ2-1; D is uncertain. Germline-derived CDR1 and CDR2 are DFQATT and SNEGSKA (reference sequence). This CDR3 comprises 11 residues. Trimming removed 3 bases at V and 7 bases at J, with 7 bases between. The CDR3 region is CSASSSNEQFF. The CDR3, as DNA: TGCAGTGCTAGTTCCAGTAATGAGCAGTTCTTC.

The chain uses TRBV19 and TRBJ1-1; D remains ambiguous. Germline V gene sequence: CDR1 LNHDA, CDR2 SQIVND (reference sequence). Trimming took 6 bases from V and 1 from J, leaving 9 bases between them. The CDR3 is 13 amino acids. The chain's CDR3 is CASRFRENTEAFF. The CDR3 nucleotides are TGTGCCAGTAGGTTTAGGGAGAACACTGAAGCTTTCTTT.

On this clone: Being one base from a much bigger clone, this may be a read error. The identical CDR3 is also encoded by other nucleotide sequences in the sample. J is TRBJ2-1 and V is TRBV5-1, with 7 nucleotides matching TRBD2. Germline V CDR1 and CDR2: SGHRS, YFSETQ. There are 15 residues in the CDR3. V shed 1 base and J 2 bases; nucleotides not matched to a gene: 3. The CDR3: CASSLSSGAYNEQFF. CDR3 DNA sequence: TGCGCCAGCAGCTTGTCAAGCGGGGCCTACAATGAGCAGTTCTTC.

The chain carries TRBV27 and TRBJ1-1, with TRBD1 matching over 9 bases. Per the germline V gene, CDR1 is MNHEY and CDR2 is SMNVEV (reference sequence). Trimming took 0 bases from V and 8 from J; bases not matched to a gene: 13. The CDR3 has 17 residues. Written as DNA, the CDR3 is TGTGCCAGCAGTTTATCGGCCGTCCGGGACAGGGTGCCCGAAGCTTTCTTT. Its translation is CASSLSAVRDRVPEAFF.

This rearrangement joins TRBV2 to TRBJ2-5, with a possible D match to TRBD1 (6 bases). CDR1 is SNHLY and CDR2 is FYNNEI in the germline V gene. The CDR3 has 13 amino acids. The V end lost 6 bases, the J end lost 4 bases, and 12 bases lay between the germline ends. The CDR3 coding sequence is TGTGCCAGCAGACGGACAGATCCAGAGACCCAGTACTTC. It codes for CASRRTDPETQYF.

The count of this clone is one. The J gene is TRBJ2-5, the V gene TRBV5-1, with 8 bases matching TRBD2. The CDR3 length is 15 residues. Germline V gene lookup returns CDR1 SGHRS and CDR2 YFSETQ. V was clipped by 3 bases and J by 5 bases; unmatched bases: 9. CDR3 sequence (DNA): TGCGCCAGCAGCTCTTCCGGGACTAGGACGGAGACCCAGTACTTC. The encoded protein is CASSSSGTRTETQYF.

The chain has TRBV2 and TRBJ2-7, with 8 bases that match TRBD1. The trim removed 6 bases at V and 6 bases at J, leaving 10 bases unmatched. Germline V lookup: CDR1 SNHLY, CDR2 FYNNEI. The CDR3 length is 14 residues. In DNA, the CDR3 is TGTGCCAGCAGGGAGGACAGGGCCCCGTCCGAGCAGTACTTC. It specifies CASREDRAPSEQYF.